The present TCR beta chain was sequenced within a study of blood T cell repertoires in COVID-19. This clone was counted a single time. The CDR3 contains 15 residues. CDR1 is LNHDA and CDR2 is SQIVND in the germline V gene (reference sequence). V lost 4 bases, J lost 3 bases, and 13 bases lay in between. Produced via immunoSEQ multiplex PCR; TCRdb's table is partial and in-frame only. The table lists approximately 92,000 clones, about 80% of them singletons. The V call is TRBV19, the J call TRBJ1-5; possibly TRBD1 for D (6 bases). The sequencing input was peripheral blood. This TCR was sampled from a man aged 60-69 years with acute or convalescent COVID-19. The CDR3 bases are TGTGCCAGTAGTACGATACAGGGAATCAATCAGCCCCAGCATTTT. Its protein is CASSTIQGINQPQHF.